The rows below give T cell receptor beta chains drawn from one sample of a study of CD8+ T cells in alopecia areata. Assay used: immunoSEQ multiplex PCR; TCRdb lists only in-frame clones, some missing. Among approximately 200,000 clones listed, over 40% were seen once. The source was CD4+ T cells sorted from blood, collected at approximately week 36, from a patient treated with tofacitinib. The receptor set was obtained from a human donor with alopecia areata. CDR3s leave out the opening cysteine and the closing phenylalanine or tryptophan.

v_call	j_call	cdr3_aa
TRBV7-2	TRBJ1-2	ASSFDKNYGYT
TRBV4-1	TRBJ2-1	ASSQGGVRRRSSYNEQF
TRBV4-1	TRBJ2-5	ASSQAPGAGQETQY
TRBV5-1	TRBJ2-7	ASSLAGAFDEQY
TRBV4-2	TRBJ2-7	ASSQGRTGEQY
TRBV11-2	TRBJ2-7	ASSSGRIVEQY
TRBV29-1	TRBJ2-3	SSQGRGGATDTQY
TRBV18	TRBJ1-4	ASSPGGTGVEKLF
TRBV6-5	TRBJ2-3	ASRRAGGTDTQY
TRBV27	TRBJ2-7	ASTSAGRSSEQY
TRBV28	NA	ASMPRRGTYEQY
TRBV30	TRBJ1-2	AFRTGYGYT
TRBV6-1	TRBJ2-1	ASSEARGGPRGSYNEQF
TRBV29-1	TRBJ2-2	SVVVAGAVGELF
TRBV5-1	TRBJ2-5	ASSPDTQGTQY
TRBV14	TRBJ1-1	ASSQHQNTEAF
TRBV19	TRBJ2-3	ATAPTGTDTQY
TRBV5-1	TRBJ2-2	ASSPGSGVNTGELF
TRBV7-3	TRBJ1-1	ASSGGRNTEAF
TRBV25-1	TRBJ2-7	TSSWPGSSYEQY
TRBV18	TRBJ2-1	ASSPSFGRTSSNEQF
TRBV27	TRBJ2-3	ASRRTSGRADRTDTQY
TRBV5-6	TRBJ1-1	ASSLTGWMAF
TRBV19	TRBJ1-1	ASSSWTGGNTEAF
TRBV7-2	TRBJ2-1	ASSWREGPYNEQF
TRBV10-2	TRBJ2-3	ASSDRERVPDTQY
TRBV7-2	TRBJ2-5	ASSPQETQY